These 10 T cell receptor beta chains originate from one sample sequenced in a study of blood T cell repertoires in COVID-19. Method: immunoSEQ multiplex PCR; TCRdb's copy keeps in-frame clones and lacks some. The sample records 300,000 to 400,000 clones, 86% being singletons. The material sequenced was peripheral blood. The receptors shown here come from a woman aged 55-70 years with COVID-19, enrolled during active disease.

The CDR3 sequence: CASSLADRGGYQETQYF. CDR3 DNA: TGTGCCAGCAGCTTAGCTGATCGGGGTGGGTACCAAGAGACCCAGTACTTC. The gene calls are TRBV7-8 and TRBJ2-5; tentatively, D is TRBD2 (5 bases). The CDR3 is 17 amino acids. The V and J ends lost 0 bases and 0 bases respectively, with 14 bases between them. Germline-derived CDR1 and CDR2 are SGHVS and FQNEAQ. The whole variable domain, filled in from reference TRBV7-8 and TRBJ2-5, reads GAGVSQSPRYKVAKRGQDVALRCDPISGHVSLFWYQQALGQGPEFLTYFQNEAQLDKSGLPSDRFFAERPEGSVSTLKIQRTQQEDSAVYLCASSLADRGGYQETQYFGPGTRLLVL.

The V and J genes are TRBV4-1 and TRBJ2-3, with a possible D match to TRBD2 (6 bases). Germline lookup yields CDR1 MGHRA and CDR2 YSYEKL. V lost 1 base and J 5 bases, leaving 13 bases between the germline ends. The CDR3 loop spans 15 amino acids. The CDR3 reads CASSQGRGKEDTQYF. Written as DNA, the CDR3 is TGCGCCAGCAGCCAAGGGCGGGGTAAAGAAGATACGCAGTATTTT.

The V and J genes are TRBV4-3 and TRBJ1-2; D remains unclear. The germline V and J ends were trimmed by 0 bases and 3 bases, with 11 bases remaining between them. The V gene's germline CDR1 is LGHNA and CDR2 YSLEER. The CDR3 has 15 amino acids. In nucleotides, the CDR3 is TGCGCCAGCAGCCAAGAGAATCAGGCTTACTATGGCTACACCTTC. Translation gives CASSQENQAYYGYTF.

This clone was seen only once. The V gene is TRBV5-1, the J gene TRBJ2-7; TRBD1 might be the D (5 bases). V lost 0 bases, J lost 1 base, and 8 bases lay in between. Germline-derived CDR1 and CDR2 are SGHRS and YFSETQ. The CDR3 contains 14 residues. The CDR3 sequence: CASSLAGLSYEQYF. The DNA for the CDR3 is TGCGCCAGCAGCTTGGCAGGGCTATCCTACGAGCAGTACTTC.

A single count supports this clone. This chain uses TRBV6-6 with TRBJ2-5; TRBD2 agrees at 11 bases. From germline, CDR1 is MNHNY and CDR2 SVGAGI (reference sequence). V lost 2 bases to trimming and J lost 5 bases; unmatched junction nucleotides: 4. There are 15 residues in the CDR3. CDR3 in DNA: TGTGCCAGCAGTTACCCCGGACTAGCGGGCGAGACCCAGTACTTC. It translates to CASSYPGLAGETQYF.

V and J are TRBV7-3 and TRBJ1-1; D is unresolved. Per germline, CDR1 SGHTA and CDR2 FQGTGA. The CDR3 has 13 residues. The V gene lost 4 bases and the J gene lost 5 bases, with 11 bases spanning the gap. The CDR3: CASSSVPTTEAFF. CDR3 DNA: TGTGCCAGCAGCTCGGTTCCCACGACTGAAGCTTTCTTT. The full variable domain, completed using reference TRBV7-3 and TRBJ1-1, is GAGVSQTPSNKVTEKGKYVELRCDPISGHTALYWYRQSLGQGPEFLIYFQGTGAADDSGLPNDRFFAVRPEGSVSTLKIQRTERGDSAVYLCASSSVPTTEAFFGQGTRLTVV.

J is TRBJ1-1 and V is TRBV7-2; no firm D call. The V and J ends lost 0 bases and 3 bases respectively, with 14 bases between them. This CDR3 has 16 residues. Germline V gene lookup returns CDR1 SGHTA and CDR2 FQGNSA. The CDR3 sequence is CASSLALEGLDTEAFF. CDR3 nucleotide sequence: TGTGCCAGCAGCTTAGCCTTGGAGGGCTTGGACACTGAAGCTTTCTTT. The full variable domain, in which reference TRBV7-2 and TRBJ1-1 provide the parts outside the CDR3, is GAGVSQSPSNKVTEKGKDVELRCDPISGHTALYWYRQSLGQGLEFLIYFQGNSAPDKSGLPSDRFSAERTGGSVSTLTIQRTQQEDSAVYLCASSLALEGLDTEAFFGQGTRLTVV.

The gene calls are TRBV30 and TRBJ1-1, with 7 positions matching TRBD1. Germline V gene sequence: CDR1 GTSNPN, CDR2 SVGIG (reference sequence). V dropped 4 bases and J dropped 6; count of bases not matched to a gene: 2. CDR3 length: 11 residues. CDR3 sequence: CAWTGTAEAFF. The CDR3 DNA reads TGTGCCTGGACTGGGACAGCTGAAGCTTTCTTT.

The rearrangement uses TRBV14 and TRBJ2-7; a possible D gene is TRBD2 (6 bases). The CDR3 covers 15 residues. CDR1 and CDR2 from the germline V gene are SGHDN and FVKESK. V lost 4 bases, J lost 6 bases, and 19 bases lay in between. CDR3 DNA: TGTGCCAGCAGCCTAGCCCGAGCCGCGGGGCTCGAGCAGTACTTC. Translation: CASSLARAAGLEQYF.

CDR3 amino acids: CASSFTQGDYGYTF. The CDR3 DNA is TGCGCCAGCAGCTTCACACAGGGAGACTATGGCTACACCTTC. The rearrangement joins TRBV5-1 to TRBJ1-2, with D tentatively TRBD1 (6 bases). Germline-derived CDR1 and CDR2 are SGHRS and YFSETQ. V was shortened by 2 bases and J by 3 bases, with 11 bases between the two germline ends. The CDR3 loop spans 14 amino acids.